A single sample gave rise to the 16 T cell receptor beta chains below, sequenced in a study of cytomegalovirus exposure and HLA in healthy donors. Measured with immunoSEQ multiplex PCR; TCRdb has only the in-frame clones, and not every one. This table holds 75,000 to 100,000 clones, approximately 96% found once. The sequencing sample was made of PBMCs. All receptors derive from a man aged 18 to 35 in good health and CMV-seronegative.

CDR3 sequence (DNA): TGTGCCAGCAGTCCCCCGACAGGGACGGAGACCCAGTACTTC. It translates to CASSPPTGTETQYF. The chain combines TRBV27 with TRBJ2-5, with TRBD1 identical over 7 bases. The CDR3 spans 14 residues. The trim removed 5 bases at V and 5 bases at J, leaving 8 bases unmatched. Germline V CDR1 and CDR2: MNHEY, SMNVEV (reference sequence).

For the CDR3, the DNA is TGTGCCAGCAGTGAAGAGGGGAATGAGCAGTTCTTC. Its translation: CASSEEGNEQFF. The chain links TRBV2 to TRBJ2-1; D is possibly TRBD1 (5 bases). Germline V gene sequence: CDR1 SNHLY, CDR2 FYNNEI. The ends were cut back, 1 base at V and 7 bases at J, with 5 bases in the middle. The CDR3 extends over 12 amino acids.

This chain links TRBV28 with TRBJ2-7; 9 positions agree with TRBD2. The CDR3 loop spans 17 amino acids. Germline CDR1 MDHEN, CDR2 SYDVKM. With V trimmed by 6 bases and J by 4 bases, 16 bases remained unmatched. As DNA, the CDR3 is TGTGCCAGCAGAGATGGGGGGCGAATAGCGGGAGTTTACGAGCAGTACTTC. Translated, it gives CASRDGGRIAGVYEQYF.

The V gene is TRBV28, the J gene TRBJ2-7; D call uncertain. Germline CDR1 MDHEN, CDR2 SYDVKM. This CDR3 is built from 13 residues. V lost 7 bases and J 2 bases, leaving 12 bases between the germline ends. Written as DNA, the CDR3 is TGTGCCAGCACTACTGGGCGAACCTACGAGCAGTACTTC. Translating it yields CASTTGRTYEQYF.

The J gene is TRBJ1-2, the V gene TRBV11-2; D is ambiguous. The V end was cut by 1 base, the J end by 4 bases, with 7 bases between. This CDR3 contains 13 residues. The germline CDR1 and CDR2 sequences are SGHAT and FQNNGV. Here the CDR3 reads CASSLGGAYGYTF. The DNA for the CDR3 is TGTGCCAGCAGCTTAGGAGGTGCCTATGGCTACACCTTC.

The genes are TRBV27 and TRBJ2-7; maybe TRBD2 (7 bases). This CDR3 spans 13 amino acids. V was clipped by 2 bases and J by 7 bases, with 12 bases between them. Germline V gene data show CDR1 as MNHEY and CDR2 as SMNVEV (reference sequence). The DNA of the CDR3 is TGTGCCAGCAGTTTAGGGGGGGGCTGGGAGCAGTACTTC. Its protein is CASSLGGGWEQYF.

This chain connects TRBV10-2 to TRBJ2-1; 13 bases map to TRBD2. This CDR3 region has 14 residues. Trimming at V came to 7 bases and at J to 5 bases, leaving 2 bases not matched to a gene. CDR1 WSHSY and CDR2 SAAADI come from the germline V gene. As DNA, the CDR3 is TGCGCCAGCACCGGACTAGCGGGGGACAATGAGCAGTTCTTC. This codes for CASTGLAGDNEQFF.

The chain combines TRBV5-6 with TRBJ1-5, with TRBD1 matching 9 bases. V gave up 2 bases and J gave up 6 bases; unmatched junction bases: 12. This CDR3 spans 17 amino acids. The germline gives CDR1 SGHDT, CDR2 YYEEEE. The CDR3 loop reads CASSLWGRTGVRQPQHF. DNA of the CDR3: TGTGCCAGCAGCTTATGGGGGCGGACAGGGGTCCGTCAGCCCCAGCATTTT.

This chain joins TRBV2 and TRBJ2-7; tentative D call: TRBD2 (6 bases). V was cut by 6 bases and J by 4 bases, with 19 bases left in between. The CDR3 consists of 15 residues. Germline V CDR1 and CDR2: SNHLY, FYNNEI. Here the CDR3 reads CASSPSFRDSYEQYF. The CDR3 coding sequence is TGTGCCAGCAGCCCATCATTCCGGGACTCTTACGAGCAGTACTTC.

This chain uses TRBV27 with TRBJ1-1; D is perhaps TRBD1 (5 bases). This CDR3 region has 15 residues. Trimming removed 5 bases from V and 2 bases from J, with 15 bases in between. Per germline, CDR1 MNHEY and CDR2 SMNVEV (reference sequence). CDR3 sequence: CASSLNGGVNTEAFF. Here the CDR3 DNA reads TGTGCCAGCAGTCTTAACGGGGGTGTTAACACTGAAGCTTTCTTT.

The chain joins TRBV6-5 to TRBJ1-1, with unresolved D. The CDR3 extends over 16 amino acids. Germline V gene data show CDR1 as MNHEY and CDR2 as SVGAGI. Trimming removed 0 bases at V and 1 base at J, with 12 bases between. The CDR3 region is CASSYSNIQRNTEAFF. Written as DNA, the CDR3 is TGTGCCAGCAGTTACTCGAACATTCAGCGGAACACTGAAGCTTTCTTT.

J is TRBJ2-7 and V is TRBV10-2, with D possibly matching TRBD2 (6 bases). The CDR3 spans 14 residues. Per the germline V gene, CDR1 is WSHSY and CDR2 is SAAADI. Deletions cut 8 bases from V and 0 bases from J, with 14 bases between. CDR3 DNA sequence: TGCGCCAGCCGGAGGGAAGCAAGCTCCTACGAGCAGTACTTC. Its protein product is CASRREASSYEQYF.

This clone was seen a single time. V gene TRBV7-2 combines with J gene TRBJ2-5; TRBD2 is a possible D gene (5 bases). The CDR3 length is 16 residues. Germline V gene data show CDR1 as SGHTA and CDR2 as FQGNSA. Trimming took off 5 bases at V and 5 bases at J, with 21 bases between the two ends. The CDR3 spells CASSLGRGLYRETQYF. The CDR3 DNA sequence: TGTGCCAGCAGCCTGGGCAGAGGGTTATATCGGGAGACCCAGTACTTC.

The rearrangement joins TRBV9 to TRBJ2-7, with TRBD1 identical over 7 bases. Trimming removed 5 bases from V and 1 base from J; junction bases left unmatched: 9. The CDR3 length is 15 residues. Per germline, CDR1 SGDLS and CDR2 YYNGEE. CDR3 sequence: CASSRRGGASYEQYF. The CDR3 coding sequence is TGTGCCAGCAGTCGCCGAGGGGGCGCGTCCTACGAGCAGTACTTC.

The rearrangement uses TRBV4-1 and TRBJ2-5, with D maybe TRBD1 (6 bases). V gave up 1 base and J gave up 2 bases, with 26 bases separating them. CDR3 length equals 20 residues. The germline V gene has CDR1 MGHRA and CDR2 YSYEKL. This CDR3 reads CASSQAGKWQGRVGQETQYF. In DNA form, the CDR3 reads TGCGCCAGCAGCCAAGCGGGCAAATGGCAGGGGCGAGTCGGGCAAGAGACCCAGTACTTC.

This clone was found once. The chain links TRBV9 to TRBJ1-5; TRBD1 aligns across 8 bases. With 6 bases clipped from V and 7 bases from J, the junction kept 12 bases outside the gene matches. Germline loops: CDR1 SGDLS, CDR2 YYNGEE. This CDR3 has 15 residues. The CDR3 here is CASTQTGDVRQPQHF. CDR3 nucleotides: TGTGCCAGCACCCAGACAGGGGACGTGAGGCAGCCCCAGCATTTT.